A single sample gave rise to the 32 T cell receptor beta chains below, sequenced in a study of blood T cells in healthy people across ages. Primers used in a second PCR of roughly 7 to 11 cycles were a sample-barcoded 5' primer and a J-beta primer mix. TCRdb processed the 5' RACE reads anew with MiXCR; each CDR3 protein has one entry. The sample holds about 570,000 distinct CDR3 sequences; approximately 30% are singletons and the top ten take around 20%. Material: blood. The receptors were sampled from a woman aged 70-85 years in good health.

The chain joins TRBV7-2 to TRBJ1-4; D unresolved. The CDR3 runs to 16 residues. The V gene lost 5 bases and the J gene lost 4 bases, with 17 bases spanning the gap. The germline gives CDR1 SGHTA, CDR2 FQGNSA. The CDR3 spells CASSPQSAGLNEKLFF. The DNA for the CDR3 is TGTGCCAGCAGCCCCCAATCGGCGGGCCTTAATGAAAAACTGTTTTTT.

This clonotype was seen only a few times. V and J are TRBV7-2 and TRBJ1-2; D is possibly TRBD1 (6 bases). CDR3 size: 16 residues. V was cut by 2 bases and J by 4 bases, with 17 bases left in between. Per germline, CDR1 SGHTA and CDR2 FQGNSA. CDR3 protein: CASSLRVRGAGYGYTF. The CDR3 nucleotides read TGTGCCAGCAGCTTAAGGGTTCGGGGGGCAGGCTATGGCTACACCTTC.

This clonotype was found many times. V usage is TRBV20-1 and J usage is TRBJ1-4; D is perhaps TRBD1 (6 bases). This CDR3 has 13 residues. Germline CDR1 is DFQATT and CDR2 is SNEGSKA (reference sequence). V was pared by 0 bases and J by 8 bases, with 10 bases between. In DNA form, the CDR3 reads TGCAGTGCTAGAGAGGCAGGGGAAGAAAAACTGTTTTTT. Amino acid sequence: CSAREAGEEKLFF.

This chain joins TRBV7-2 and TRBJ1-1; no definite D call. V lost 7 bases, J lost 1 base, and 10 bases lay in between. CDR1 and CDR2 from the germline V gene are SGHTA and FQGNSA. The CDR3 consists of 13 residues. The CDR3 protein is CASNGRANTEAFF. DNA for the CDR3: TGTGCCAGCAATGGTAGGGCGAACACTGAAGCTTTCTTT.

The chain couples TRBV7-6 to TRBJ2-1; D call uncertain. Deletions cut 4 bases from V and 2 bases from J, with 6 bases between. The germline CDR1 and CDR2 sequences are SGHVS and FNYEAQ. This CDR3 region has 13 residues. CDR3 sequence: CASSSNAYNEQFF. Written as DNA, the CDR3 is TGTGCCAGCAGCTCTAATGCCTACAATGAGCAGTTCTTC.

This rearrangement joins TRBV6-2 or TRBV6-3 to TRBJ2-6, with D possibly matching TRBD1 (5 bases). The CDR3 spans 15 residues. Trimming cost V 2 bases and J 0 bases, with 5 bases left between them. Germline V gene data show CDR1 as MNHEY and CDR2 as SVGEGT. Here the CDR3 reads CASSYDSSGANVLTF. CDR3 nucleotides: TGTGCCAGCAGTTACGACAGCTCTGGGGCCAACGTCCTGACTTTC.

The chain has TRBV29-1 and TRBJ2-1; the match to TRBD1 covers 8 bases. Germline lookup yields CDR1 SQVTM and CDR2 ANQGSEA. The CDR3 runs to 12 residues. The trim removed 6 bases at V and 7 bases at J, leaving 5 bases unmatched. CDR3 sequence: CSVLRQGNEQFF. The DNA for the CDR3 is TGCAGCGTCCTACGACAGGGGAATGAGCAGTTCTTC.

The chain joins TRBV20-1 to TRBJ2-7; 7 nucleotides match TRBD1. V trimming: 1 base; J trimming: 6 bases; junction bases outside the gene matches: 6. This CDR3 is built from 13 residues. Germline V CDR1 and CDR2: DFQATT, SNEGSKA (reference sequence). The CDR3 sequence is CSARGQQGSEQYF. CDR3 in DNA: TGCAGTGCTAGAGGGCAACAGGGGAGCGAGCAGTACTTC.

The gene calls are TRBV6-5 and TRBJ2-2; 7 positions match TRBD1. V shed 6 bases and J 7 bases; nucleotides not matched to a gene: 11. This CDR3 has 15 amino acids. The germline V gene has CDR1 MNHEY and CDR2 SVGAGI. CDR3 nucleotides: TGTGCCAGCAGACCCAACAGGGGTGAGGGCGGGGAGCTGTTTTTT. This codes for CASRPNRGEGGELFF.

This clonotype was picked up one time. This chain connects TRBV7-8 to TRBJ2-7; TRBD2 might be the D (7 bases). V dropped 1 base and J dropped 2 bases, with 12 bases sitting between them. Per the germline V gene, CDR1 is SGHVS and CDR2 is FQNEAQ. The CDR3 has 15 residues. The CDR3 nucleotides read TGTGCCAGCAGCTTAGTGGGGGGGGCCCCCTACGAGCAGTACTTC. Translation gives CASSLVGGAPYEQYF.

This clonotype has just a few counts. The genes are TRBV2 and TRBJ2-7, with D unresolved. Germline V gene sequence: CDR1 SNHLY, CDR2 FYNNEI. V was trimmed by 7 bases and J by 5 bases, leaving 15 bases between them. This CDR3 has 13 amino acids. The CDR3 DNA sequence: TGTGCCAGCAACGGAAAGGCTACGGACGAGCAGTACTTC. This encodes CASNGKATDEQYF.

This clonotype was detected only a few times. V usage is TRBV7-9 and J usage is TRBJ1-2; 7 positions agree with TRBD1. With V trimmed by 5 bases and J by 5 bases, 8 bases remained unmatched. The CDR3 totals 14 residues. Germline-derived CDR1 and CDR2 are SEHNR and FQNEAQ (reference sequence). CDR3 coding DNA: TGTGCCAGCAGCCGGGACAGCATCACGTATGGCTACACCTTC. It codes for CASSRDSITYGYTF.

This chain uses TRBV6-5 with TRBJ1-2; TRBD1 agrees at 7 bases. The ends lost 5 bases at V and 0 bases at J; junction bases unmatched: 6. The CDR3 is made up of 15 amino acids. Germline V CDR1 and CDR2: MNHEY, SVGAGI. CDR3 nucleotides: TGTGCCAGCAGTCGCAGACAGGGCTCTAACTATGGCTACACCTTC. Amino acid sequence: CASSRRQGSNYGYTF.

In DNA form, the CDR3 reads TGTGCCTCCTATGGGGGGGCAACTAATGAAAAACTGTTTTTT. It encodes CASYGGATNEKLFF. The chain has TRBV30 and TRBJ1-4, with D tentatively TRBD1 (5 bases). Germline CDR1 and CDR2: GTSNPN and SVGIG (reference sequence). The CDR3 is 14 amino acids. The V end was cut by 7 bases, the J end by 0 bases, with 12 bases between.

This clonotype was picked up a small number of times. Here the CDR3 DNA reads TGCAGCTACCGGGACAGGGTCTACGAGCAGTACTTC. It is translated as CSYRDRVYEQYF. J is TRBJ2-7 and V is TRBV29-1; 9 nucleotides align to TRBD1. Germline V lookup: CDR1 SQVTM, CDR2 ANQGSEA. With 8 bases clipped from V and 3 bases from J, the junction kept 5 bases outside the gene matches. The CDR3 is 12 residues long.

In its sample, this clonotype was seen a few times. An end of the junction differs from the germline gene, which may be a read error. The V call is TRBV7-2, the J call TRBJ2-3; the match to TRBD2 covers 12 bases. The CDR3 has 16 residues. Germline values: CDR1 SGHTA, CDR2 FQGNSA. The CDR3: CASSLGLAGGADAQYF. Written as DNA, the CDR3 is TGTGCCAGCAGCTTAGGTCTAGCGGGGGGGGCAGATGCGCAGTATTTT.

This clonotype was seen ten or more times. The chain couples TRBV6-5 to TRBJ2-5; 7 bases match TRBD2. Germline V gene sequence: CDR1 MNHEY, CDR2 SVGAGI. This CDR3 has 14 amino acids. Unmatched junction bases numbered 9, after V lost 8 bases and J lost 3 bases. CDR3 DNA: TGTGCCAGCTCCCTTAGCGGGCTTAAAGAGACCCAGTACTTC. This translates into CASSLSGLKETQYF.

This clonotype was counted at least ten times. CDR3 protein: CAIQGGGAEYF. The CDR3 nucleotides read TGTGCTATCCAAGGTGGGGGGGCGGAGTACTTC. The V call is TRBV6-5, the J call TRBJ2-7, with D possibly TRBD2 on 7 matching bases. Looked up from germline, CDR1 is MNHEY and CDR2 is SVGAGI. This CDR3 spans 11 amino acids.

V is TRBV25-1 and J is TRBJ1-1; no clear D gene. With 8 bases removed from V and 0 bases from J, the gap between germline ends came to 10 bases. Germline V gene sequence: CDR1 MGHDK, CDR2 SYGVNS. The CDR3 contains 13 residues. The DNA of the CDR3 is TGTGCCAGCCGTTCTAGTTTGAACACTGAAGCTTTCTTT. It codes for CASRSSLNTEAFF.

The chain links TRBV20-1 to TRBJ1-2; 9 nucleotides align to TRBD1. In germline, CDR1 is DFQATT, CDR2 SNEGSKA (reference sequence). With V trimmed by 1 base and J by 8 bases, 8 bases remained unmatched. This CDR3 is 14 amino acids long. CDR3 region: CSARVSGQGLGYTF. CDR3 sequence (DNA): TGCAGTGCTAGAGTCTCGGGACAGGGCTTAGGCTACACCTTC.

This sequence joins TRBV9 and TRBJ2-2; no firm D call. Trimming pared 0 bases from V and 6 bases from J, leaving 6 bases between. This CDR3 is built from 13 residues. Per germline, CDR1 SGDLS and CDR2 YYNGEE. CDR3 in amino acids: CASSVVLAGELFF. The CDR3 DNA reads TGTGCCAGCAGCGTAGTTCTAGCCGGGGAGCTGTTTTTT. Variable domain in full (rest from reference TRBV9 and TRBJ2-2): DSGVTQTPKHLITATGQRVTLRCSPRSGDLSVYWYQQSLDQGLQFLIQYYNGEERAKGNILERFSAQQFPDLHSELNLSSLELGDSALYFCASSVVLAGELFFGEGSRLTVL.

This chain links TRBV11-3 with TRBJ1-1; TRBD1 is a possible D gene (6 bases). Germline V lookup: CDR1 SGHNT, CDR2 YENEEA. This CDR3 contains 12 residues. The V and J ends lost 3 bases and 7 bases respectively, with 9 bases between them. The CDR3 here is CASSFIRGEAFF. The CDR3 nucleotides read TGTGCCAGCAGCTTCATCAGGGGTGAAGCTTTCTTT. Filled out from reference TRBV11-3 and TRBJ1-1, the complete variable domain reads EAGVVQSPRYKIIEKKQPVAFWCNPISGHNTLYWYLQNLGQGPELLIRYENEEAVDDSQLPKDRFSAERLKGVDSTLKIQPAELGDSAVYLCASSFIRGEAFFGQGTRLTVV.

The CDR3 region is CASSLASMIYGYTF. The CDR3 DNA reads TGTGCCAGCAGTTTAGCTTCGATGATCTATGGCTACACCTTC. The V call is TRBV12-3 or TRBV12-4, the J call TRBJ1-2, with no clear D. CDR3 length: 14 amino acids. V was trimmed by 0 bases and J by 4 bases, leaving 9 bases between them.

There are a few counts of this clonotype. CDR3 amino acids: CSACSTSGGVTQYF. CDR3 sequence (DNA): TGCAGTGCTTGTTCAACTAGCGGGGGGGTGACGCAGTATTTT. The chain combines TRBV20-1 with TRBJ2-3; 13 bases match TRBD2. CDR3 length: 14 residues. V gave up 5 bases and J gave up 9 bases; unmatched junction bases: 8. The germline V gene encodes CDR1 DFQATT and CDR2 SNEGSKA (reference sequence).

Regarding this clonotype: One end of the junction does not line up with germline, which may come from a read error. Here the CDR3 DNA reads TGTGCAAGCAGCATAGGACGGGGCTACGAGCAGTACTTC. Translation gives CASSIGRGYEQYF. J is TRBJ2-7 and V is TRBV7-3, with TRBD2 as a possible D gene (5 bases). Germline V gene data show CDR1 as SGHTA and CDR2 as FQGTGA. The CDR3 has 13 residues. Complete variable domain (other parts from reference TRBV7-3 and TRBJ2-7): GAGVSQTPSNKVTEKGKYVELRCDPISGHTALYWYRQSLGQGPEFLIYFQGTGAADDSGLPNDRFFAVRPEGSVSTLKIQRTERGDSAVYLCASSIGRGYEQYFGPGTRLTVT.

This rearrangement joins TRBV10-3 to TRBJ2-7; no firm D call. Per the germline V gene, CDR1 is ENHRY and CDR2 is SYGVKD. The CDR3 covers 12 residues. The V end was cut by 3 bases, the J end by 1 base, with 4 bases between. The CDR3, as DNA: TGTGCCATCAGTGACGGTTCCTACGAGCAGTACTTC. It codes for CAISDGSYEQYF.

This clonotype showed up just a few times. This chain joins TRBV7-3 and TRBJ2-3, with D perhaps matching TRBD1 or TRBD2 (5 bases each). CDR3 length: 15 amino acids. Trimming took 8 bases from V and 2 from J, leaving 17 bases between them. Germline loops: CDR1 SGHTA, CDR2 FQGTGA. CDR3 amino acids: CASSSSVGDTDTQYF. CDR3 DNA sequence: TGTGCCAGCTCGTCTTCCGTGGGGGACACAGATACGCAGTATTTT.

Only a few counts were recorded for this clonotype. V gene TRBV20-1 combines with J gene TRBJ2-7; 8 bases agree with TRBD1. Germline V lookup: CDR1 DFQATT, CDR2 SNEGSKA (reference sequence). The junction had 7 bases not matched to a gene; V was cut back by 7 bases and J by 2 bases. This CDR3 has 13 amino acids. The CDR3, as DNA: TGCAGTGTCCCGACAGGGGCCCCCTACGAGCAGTACTTC. Its protein is CSVPTGAPYEQYF.

The chain joins TRBV12-3 or TRBV12-4 to TRBJ1-2; D gene ambiguous. The CDR3 covers 15 residues. V was clipped by 3 bases and J by 8 bases, with 19 bases between them. CDR3 protein: CASSLVGGGTEGYTF. DNA for the CDR3: TGTGCCAGCAGTTTGGTTGGCGGAGGTACTGAAGGCTACACCTTC.

This clonotype occurred once. The CDR3 loop is CAISAGVGEKLFF. The DNA for the CDR3 is TGTGCCATCAGTGCCGGGGTGGGGGAAAAACTGTTTTTT. The chain combines TRBV10-3 with TRBJ1-4, with D unclear. The CDR3 covers 13 residues. Trimming removed 4 bases at V and 8 bases at J, with 11 bases between. CDR1 ENHRY and CDR2 SYGVKD come from the germline V gene.

The table lists this clonotype with a few counts. The rearrangement uses TRBV12-3 or TRBV12-4 and TRBJ2-1; the match to TRBD2 covers 9 bases. The V and J ends lost 2 bases and 3 bases, in that order; junction bases with no gene match: 8. The CDR3 sequence is 17 residues long. This chain's CDR3 is CASSLHRGGVGYNEQFF. The CDR3 coding sequence is TGTGCCAGCAGTTTACATCGCGGGGGGGTCGGCTACAATGAGCAGTTCTTC.

The V call is TRBV6-4, the J call TRBJ2-2, with a possible D match to TRBD2 (5 bases). There are 14 residues in the CDR3. Trimming took off 6 bases at V and 7 bases at J, with 15 bases between the two ends. Germline lookup yields CDR1 MRHNA and CDR2 SNTAGT. The CDR3, as DNA: TGTGCCAGCAGCCCCGATGCGGCGGGCGGGGAGCTGTTTTTT. Its translation: CASSPDAAGGELFF.